Below, one T cell receptor beta chain is given with its context. While infection was still active, Seattle patients were enrolled and then followed longitudinally. This record comes from a study of blood T cell repertoires in COVID-19. Study information: Researchers got acute and convalescent COVID-19 samples from the United States, Italy and Spain. PBMCs, B-cell-depleted T cells, or T cells provided the cDNA or gDNA that made up the material.

In the original processing: Amplification from reference gene primers served as the basis for estimated nucleated cell counts. Assay used: immunoSEQ multiplex PCR; TCRdb lists only in-frame clones, some missing. Clone size and V and J calls were adopted from that table, with D and trimming inferred from the DNA. The repertoire consists of about 230,000 clones, with over 80% occurring once and the leading ten covering 2% to 3%. The V segment lost 0 bases and the J segment 1 base; nucleotides outside the gene matches: 6. The CDR3 is 16 residues long. The germline gives CDR1 SGHDT, CDR2 YYEEEE. The rearrangement links TRBV5-6 to TRBJ2-5; 7 bases agree with TRBD2. The sample consisted of peripheral blood. The receptor comes from a young man with COVID-19, enrolled during active disease. The CDR3 spells CASSLGASGIQETQYF. CDR3 sequence (DNA): TGTGCCAGCAGCTTGGGGGCTAGCGGAATCCAAGAGACCCAGTACTTC.